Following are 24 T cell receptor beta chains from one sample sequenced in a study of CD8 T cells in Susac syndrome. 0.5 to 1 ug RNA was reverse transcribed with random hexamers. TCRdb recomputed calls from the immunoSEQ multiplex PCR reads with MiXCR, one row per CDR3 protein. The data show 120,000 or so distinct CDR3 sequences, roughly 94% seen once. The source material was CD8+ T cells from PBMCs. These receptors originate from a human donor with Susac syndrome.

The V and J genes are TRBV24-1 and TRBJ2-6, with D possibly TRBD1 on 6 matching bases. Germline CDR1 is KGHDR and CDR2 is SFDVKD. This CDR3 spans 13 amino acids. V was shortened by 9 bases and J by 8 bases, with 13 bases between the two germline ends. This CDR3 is CATGVDRTNVLTF. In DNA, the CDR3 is TGTGCCACCGGGGTCGACAGGACCAACGTCCTGACTTTC.

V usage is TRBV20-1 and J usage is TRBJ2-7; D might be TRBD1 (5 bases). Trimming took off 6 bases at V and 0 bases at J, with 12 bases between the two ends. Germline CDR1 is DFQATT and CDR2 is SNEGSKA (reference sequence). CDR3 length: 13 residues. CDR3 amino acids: CSAQQDSSYEQYF. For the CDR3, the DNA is TGCAGTGCCCAACAGGATAGCTCCTACGAGCAGTACTTC.

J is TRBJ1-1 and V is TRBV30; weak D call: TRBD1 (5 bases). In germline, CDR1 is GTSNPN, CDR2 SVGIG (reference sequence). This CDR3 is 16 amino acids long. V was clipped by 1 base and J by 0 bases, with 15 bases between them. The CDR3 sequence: CAWSGPAGNMNTEAFF. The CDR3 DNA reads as TGTGCCTGGAGTGGGCCCGCAGGGAACATGAACACTGAAGCTTTCTTT.

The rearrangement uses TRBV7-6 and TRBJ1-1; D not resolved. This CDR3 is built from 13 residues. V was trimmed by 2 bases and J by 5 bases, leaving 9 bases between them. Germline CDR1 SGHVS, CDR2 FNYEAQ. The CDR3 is CASSLKGGTEAFF. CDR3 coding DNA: TGTGCCAGCAGCTTAAAGGGAGGGACTGAAGCTTTCTTT.

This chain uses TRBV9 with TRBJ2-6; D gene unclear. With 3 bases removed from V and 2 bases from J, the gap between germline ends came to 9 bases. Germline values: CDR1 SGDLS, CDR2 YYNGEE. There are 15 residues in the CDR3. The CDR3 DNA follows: TGTGCCAGCAGCGGGGTGGGCACTGGGGCCAACGTCCTGACTTTC. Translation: CASSGVGTGANVLTF.

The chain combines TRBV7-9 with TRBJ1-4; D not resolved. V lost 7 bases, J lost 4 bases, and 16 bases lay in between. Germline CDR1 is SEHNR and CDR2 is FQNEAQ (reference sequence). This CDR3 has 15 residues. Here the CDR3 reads CASTQIGRVNEKLFF. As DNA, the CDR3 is TGTGCCAGCACTCAGATCGGCCGAGTTAATGAAAAACTGTTTTTT.

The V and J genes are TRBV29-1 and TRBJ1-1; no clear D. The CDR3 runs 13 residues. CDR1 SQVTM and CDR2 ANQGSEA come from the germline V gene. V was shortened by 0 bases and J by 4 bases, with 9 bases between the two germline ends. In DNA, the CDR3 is TGCAGCGTTGAAGATGGGTTTGGCACTGAAGCTTTCTTT. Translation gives CSVEDGFGTEAFF.

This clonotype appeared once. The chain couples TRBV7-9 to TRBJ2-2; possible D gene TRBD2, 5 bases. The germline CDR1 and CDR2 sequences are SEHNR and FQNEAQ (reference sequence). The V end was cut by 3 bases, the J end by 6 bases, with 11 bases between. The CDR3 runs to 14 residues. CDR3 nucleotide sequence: TGTGCCAGCAGCTTTCTAGCTAGCCCCGGGGAGCTGTTTTTT. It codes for CASSFLASPGELFF. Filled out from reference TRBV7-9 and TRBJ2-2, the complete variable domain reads DTGVSQNPRHKITKRGQNVTFRCDPISEHNRLYWYRQTLGQGPEFLTYFQNEAQLEKSRLLSDRFSAERPKGSFSTLEIQRTEQGDSAMYLCASSFLASPGELFFGEGSRLTVL.

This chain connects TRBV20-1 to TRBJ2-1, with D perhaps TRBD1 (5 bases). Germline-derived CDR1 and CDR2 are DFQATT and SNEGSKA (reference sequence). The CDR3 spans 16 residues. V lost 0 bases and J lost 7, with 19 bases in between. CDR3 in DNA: TGCAGTGCTAGAGATCGGTCCAGGGCATTACTAAATGAGCAGTTCTTC. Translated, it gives CSARDRSRALLNEQFF.

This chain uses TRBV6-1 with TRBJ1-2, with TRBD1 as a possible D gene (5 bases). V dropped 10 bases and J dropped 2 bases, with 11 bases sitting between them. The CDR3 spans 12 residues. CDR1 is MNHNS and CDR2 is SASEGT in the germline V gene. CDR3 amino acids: CATLQGNYGYTF. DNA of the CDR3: TGTGCCACCCTCCAGGGAAACTATGGCTACACCTTC.

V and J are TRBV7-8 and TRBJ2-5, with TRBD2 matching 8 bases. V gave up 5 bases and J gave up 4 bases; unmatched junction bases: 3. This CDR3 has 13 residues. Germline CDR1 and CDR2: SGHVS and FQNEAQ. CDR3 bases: TGTGCCAGCAGCCCAAGCGGGGGAGAGACCCAGTACTTC. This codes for CASSPSGGETQYF.

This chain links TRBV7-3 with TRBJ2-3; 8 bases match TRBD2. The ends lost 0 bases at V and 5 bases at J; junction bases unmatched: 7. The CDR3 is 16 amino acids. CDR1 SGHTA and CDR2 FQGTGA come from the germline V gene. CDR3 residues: CASSLTVGLAGDTQYF. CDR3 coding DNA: TGTGCCAGCAGCTTAACGGTGGGGCTAGCGGGAGATACGCAGTATTTT.

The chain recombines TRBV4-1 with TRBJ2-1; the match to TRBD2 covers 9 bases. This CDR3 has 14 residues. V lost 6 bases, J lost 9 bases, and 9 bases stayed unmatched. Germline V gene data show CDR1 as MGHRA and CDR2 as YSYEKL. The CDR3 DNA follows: TGCGCCAGCAGGGCTCAGCGGGGGGTATCTGAGCAGTTCTTC. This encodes CASRAQRGVSEQFF.

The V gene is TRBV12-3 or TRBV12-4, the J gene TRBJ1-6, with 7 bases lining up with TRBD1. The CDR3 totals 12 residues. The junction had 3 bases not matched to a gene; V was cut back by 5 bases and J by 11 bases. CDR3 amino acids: CASSPGGAPLHF. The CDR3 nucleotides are TGTGCCAGCAGTCCAGGGGGGGCACCCCTCCACTTT.

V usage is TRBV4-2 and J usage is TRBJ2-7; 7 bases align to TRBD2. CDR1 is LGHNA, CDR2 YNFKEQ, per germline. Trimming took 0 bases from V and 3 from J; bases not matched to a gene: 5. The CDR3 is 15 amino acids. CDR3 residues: CASSQDWEGFYEQYF. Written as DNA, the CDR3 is TGTGCCAGCAGCCAAGATTGGGAGGGATTCTACGAGCAGTACTTC.

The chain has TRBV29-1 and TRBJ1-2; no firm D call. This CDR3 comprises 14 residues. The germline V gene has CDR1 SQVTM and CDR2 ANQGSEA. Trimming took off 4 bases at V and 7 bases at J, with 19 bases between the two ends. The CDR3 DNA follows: TGCAGCGTTGTCCCCGGGCAGTTAATATTTGGCTACACCTTC. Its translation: CSVVPGQLIFGYTF.

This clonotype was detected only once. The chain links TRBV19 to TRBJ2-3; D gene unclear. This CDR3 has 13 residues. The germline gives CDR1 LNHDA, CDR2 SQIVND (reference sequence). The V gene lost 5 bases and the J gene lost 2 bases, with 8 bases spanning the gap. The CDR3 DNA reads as TGTGCCAGTAGTTCTGCAGCCACAGATACGCAGTATTTT. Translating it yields CASSSAATDTQYF. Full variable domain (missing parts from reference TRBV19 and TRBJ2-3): DGGITQSPKYLFRKEGQNVTLSCEQNLNHDAMYWYRQDPGQGLRLIYYSQIVNDFQKGDIAEGYSVSREKKESFPLTVTSAQKNPTAFYLCASSSAATDTQYFGPGTRLTVL.

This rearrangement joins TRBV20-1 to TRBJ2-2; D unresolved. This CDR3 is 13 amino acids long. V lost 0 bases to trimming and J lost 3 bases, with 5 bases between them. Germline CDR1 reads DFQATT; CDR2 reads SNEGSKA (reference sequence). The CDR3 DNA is TGCAGTGCTAGAGAAGGGTACACCGGGGAGCTGTTTTTT. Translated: CSAREGYTGELFF.

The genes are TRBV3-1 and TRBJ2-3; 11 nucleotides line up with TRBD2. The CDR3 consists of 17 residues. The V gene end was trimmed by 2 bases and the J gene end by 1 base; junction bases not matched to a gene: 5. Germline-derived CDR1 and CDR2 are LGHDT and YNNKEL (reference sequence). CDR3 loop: CASSQLATSGGTDTQYF. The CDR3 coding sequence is TGTGCCAGCAGCCAACTCGCGACTAGCGGGGGCACAGATACGCAGTATTTT.

The CDR3 DNA is TGTGCCACCAGCAGACTGACGGTCCCTGCTCATGGCTACACCTTC. Translated: CATSRLTVPAHGYTF. The gene calls are TRBV15 and TRBJ1-2; D is unresolved. This CDR3 is built from 15 residues. Germline CDR1 and CDR2: LNHNV and YYDKDF (reference sequence). Trimming took off 2 bases at V and 6 bases at J, with 16 bases between the two ends.

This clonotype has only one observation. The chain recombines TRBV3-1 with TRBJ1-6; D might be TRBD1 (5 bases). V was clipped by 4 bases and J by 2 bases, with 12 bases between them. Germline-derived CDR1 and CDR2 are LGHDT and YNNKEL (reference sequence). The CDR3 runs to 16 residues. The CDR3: CASSPPEGPYNSPLHF. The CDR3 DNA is TGTGCCAGCAGCCCTCCTGAGGGGCCCTATAATTCACCCCTCCACTTT.

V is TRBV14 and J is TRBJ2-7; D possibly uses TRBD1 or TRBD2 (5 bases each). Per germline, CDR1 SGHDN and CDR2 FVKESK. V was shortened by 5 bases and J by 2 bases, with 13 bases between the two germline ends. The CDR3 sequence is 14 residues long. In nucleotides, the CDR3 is TGTGCCAGCAGCGGACGGGACCCAACCTACGAGCAGTACTTC. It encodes CASSGRDPTYEQYF. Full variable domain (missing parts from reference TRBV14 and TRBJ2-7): EAGVTQFPSHSVIEKGQTVTLRCDPISGHDNLYWYRRVMGKEIKFLLHFVKESKQDESGMPNNRFLAERTGGTYSTLKVQPAELEDSGVYFCASSGRDPTYEQYFGPGTRLTVT.

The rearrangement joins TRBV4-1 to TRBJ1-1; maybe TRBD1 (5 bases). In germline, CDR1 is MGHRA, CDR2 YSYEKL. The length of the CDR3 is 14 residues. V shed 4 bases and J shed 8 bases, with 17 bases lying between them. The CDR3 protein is CASSPRRGSLEAFF. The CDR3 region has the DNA TGCGCCAGCAGCCCCCGGAGGGGCTCCCTCGAAGCTTTCTTT.

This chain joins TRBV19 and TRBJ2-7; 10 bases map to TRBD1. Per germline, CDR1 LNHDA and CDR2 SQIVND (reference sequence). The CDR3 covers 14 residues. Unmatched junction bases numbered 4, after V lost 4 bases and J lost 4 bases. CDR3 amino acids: CASSTTGGGYEQYF. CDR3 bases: TGTGCCAGTAGTACGACAGGGGGCGGGTACGAGCAGTACTTC.